This T cell receptor (beta chain) was recorded in a study of cytomegalovirus exposure and HLA in healthy donors. Using immunoSEQ multiplex PCR, the repertoire was profiled, and TCRdb retains in-frame clones only, with some absent. The table has about 83,000 clones, about 96% seen once. This clone was detected once. V was clipped by 6 bases and J by 1 base; unmatched bases: 1. The CDR3 spans 14 residues. Germline V CDR1 and CDR2: ENHRY, SYGVKD. The sequenced sample consisted of PBMCs. The rearrangement uses TRBV10-3 and TRBJ2-3; 10 bases are a match to TRBD2. The receptor comes from a woman aged 18-29 years in good health and CMV-seronegative. DNA of the CDR3: TGTGCCATCAGCGGACTAGCGGGCACAGATACGCAGTATTTT. It encodes CAISGLAGTDTQYF.